One and the same sample provided the 15 T cell receptor beta chains below, sequenced in a study of T cell responses to AZD1222 COVID-19 vaccine. Sequenced by immunoSEQ multiplex PCR; TCRdb stores in-frame clones only, minus some. The sample has 150,000 to 200,000 clones; approximately 90% are singletons. The specimen was peripheral blood, collected on day 0 of AZD1222 vaccination. All receptors come from an adult in good health.

The chain couples TRBV3-1 (or the pseudogene TRBV3-2) to TRBJ1-3; D might be TRBD1 (5 bases). This CDR3 has 15 residues. In germline, CDR1 is LGHDT, CDR2 YNNKEL (reference sequence). With 4 bases removed from V and 0 bases from J, the gap between germline ends came to 10 bases. The CDR3 loop is CASSRGTDSGNTIYF. The DNA for the CDR3 is TGTGCCAGCAGCCGGGGGACGGACTCTGGAAACACCATATATTTT.

The chain has TRBV24-1 and TRBJ2-3; 10 bases agree with TRBD1. The V gene's germline CDR1 is KGHDR and CDR2 SFDVKD. This CDR3 contains 17 residues. The ends lost 4 bases at V and 2 bases at J; junction bases unmatched: 8. CDR3 nucleotide sequence: TGTGCCACCAGTGACCCTACCGGGACAGGGGTCACAGATACGCAGTATTTT. This codes for CATSDPTGTGVTDTQYF.

This sequence joins TRBV5-1 and TRBJ1-1; 7 positions agree with TRBD1. J gave up 5 bases and V 0 bases, and 4 bases lay outside the gene matches. Looked up from germline, CDR1 is SGHRS and CDR2 is YFSETQ. This CDR3 has 14 residues. CDR3 residues: CASSLGGGGTEAFF. CDR3 DNA sequence: TGCGCCAGCAGCTTGGGAGGGGGCGGAACTGAAGCTTTCTTT.

The V gene is TRBV28, the J gene TRBJ2-7, with a tentative D call TRBD1 (5 bases). The CDR3 is made up of 14 amino acids. Germline V gene sequence: CDR1 MDHEN, CDR2 SYDVKM. Trimming stripped 2 bases from V and 3 bases from J, with 11 bases between. The CDR3: CASSLLGDYYEQYF. The CDR3 nucleotides read TGTGCCAGCAGTTTACTAGGGGATTACTACGAGCAGTACTTC.

This clone was seen just once. The gene calls are TRBV7-8 and TRBJ2-7, with 8 bases identical to TRBD1. Germline loops: CDR1 SGHVS, CDR2 FQNEAQ. The CDR3 is 15 amino acids. Trimming took 1 base from V and 6 from J; bases not matched to a gene: 8. CDR3 in DNA: TGTGCCAGCAGCTTAGTTGGCGGACAGGGAATCGAGCAGTACTTC. Its protein is CASSLVGGQGIEQYF.

The chain employs TRBV5-1 and TRBJ2-7, with 9 positions matching TRBD1. This CDR3 has 14 residues. The germline CDR1 and CDR2 sequences are SGHRS and YFSETQ. V was pared by 3 bases and J by 4 bases, with 5 bases of the junction left unmatched. The CDR3 sequence is CASSSQDRGYEQYF. In DNA form, the CDR3 reads TGCGCCAGCAGCTCCCAGGACAGGGGTTACGAGCAGTACTTC.

The chain joins TRBV7-3 to TRBJ2-1, with 12 bases that match TRBD2. This CDR3 contains 15 residues. The J segment lost 8 bases and the V segment lost 1 base, leaving 3 bases of the junction unmatched. CDR1 and CDR2 from the germline V gene are SGHTA and FQGTGA. This CDR3 reads CASSLSRTSGDEQFF. CDR3 DNA: TGTGCCAGCAGCTTAAGTAGGACTAGCGGGGATGAGCAGTTCTTC.

This chain joins TRBV10-3 and TRBJ1-5, with D uncertain. The CDR3 has 14 residues. With 8 bases removed from V and 0 bases from J, the gap between germline ends came to 11 bases. The germline gives CDR1 ENHRY, CDR2 SYGVKD. Here the CDR3 reads CAISDGRSNQPQHF. The CDR3 nucleotides are TGTGCCATCTCTGACGGGCGTAGCAATCAGCCCCAGCATTTT.

The chain joins TRBV24-1 to TRBJ2-1, with 10 nucleotides matching TRBD1. V gave up 4 bases and J gave up 4 bases; unmatched junction bases: 12. The germline gives CDR1 KGHDR, CDR2 SFDVKD. The CDR3 runs 18 residues. The CDR3: CATSETGGRGGSYNEQFF. DNA of the CDR3: TGTGCCACCAGTGAGACAGGGGGCAGGGGCGGGAGTTACAATGAGCAGTTCTTC.

J is TRBJ2-5 and V is TRBV7-9; 12 bases are a match to TRBD2. The CDR3 loop spans 16 amino acids. J lost 1 base, V lost 5 bases, and 5 bases had no gene match. CDR1 SEHNR and CDR2 FQNEAQ come from the germline V gene (reference sequence). The CDR3 here is CASSRPGLAGQETQYF. CDR3 in DNA: TGTGCCAGCAGCCGGCCGGGACTAGCGGGCCAAGAGACCCAGTACTTC.

The rearrangement links TRBV2 to TRBJ1-1; TRBD1 is a possible D gene (5 bases). Trimming cost V 4 bases and J 5 bases, with 14 bases left between them. The CDR3 is 14 amino acids. CDR1 SNHLY and CDR2 FYNNEI come from the germline V gene. The CDR3 protein is CASSVGAEGTEAFF. The CDR3 bases are TGTGCCAGCAGTGTAGGGGCCGAGGGGACTGAAGCTTTCTTT.

The chain uses TRBV19 and TRBJ1-1; D is ambiguous. The CDR3 spans 10 residues. The ends were cut back, 8 bases at V and 5 bases at J, with 6 bases in the middle. Per germline, CDR1 LNHDA and CDR2 SQIVND (reference sequence). CDR3 DNA sequence: TGTGCCAGTCGGAGGACTGAAGCTTTCTTT. This sequence encodes CASRRTEAFF. The full variable domain, with the rest looked up from reference TRBV19 and TRBJ1-1, is DGGITQSPKYLFRKEGQNVTLSCEQNLNHDAMYWYRQDPGQGLRLIYYSQIVNDFQKGDIAEGYSVSREKKESFPLTVTSAQKNPTAFYLCASRRTEAFFGQGTRLTVV.

This clone appeared a single time. Written as DNA, the CDR3 is TGTGCCAGCAGCGCACGACAGACCTCTGAGGATACGCAGTATTTT. It translates to CASSARQTSEDTQYF. The chain combines TRBV9 with TRBJ2-3, with a tentative D call TRBD1 (5 bases). This CDR3 spans 15 amino acids. In germline, CDR1 is SGDLS, CDR2 YYNGEE. V was shortened by 3 bases and J by 6 bases, with 17 bases between the two germline ends. Together with reference TRBV9 and TRBJ2-3, the CDR3 gives the full variable domain: DSGVTQTPKHLITATGQRVTLRCSPRSGDLSVYWYQQSLDQGLQFLIQYYNGEERAKGNILERFSAQQFPDLHSELNLSSLELGDSALYFCASSARQTSEDTQYFGPGTRLTVL.

The V call is TRBV5-8, the J call TRBJ2-3, with no clear D. Trimming cost V 1 base and J 2 bases, with 8 bases left between them. The CDR3 has 14 residues. The germline V gene encodes CDR1 SGHTS and CDR2 YDEGEE. CDR3 coding DNA: TGTGCCAGCAGCTTGATAGATTTCACAGATACGCAGTATTTT. Its protein product is CASSLIDFTDTQYF.

The chain couples TRBV11-2 to TRBJ2-3; D unclear. V lost 5 bases and J 1 base, leaving 13 bases between the germline ends. Per the germline V gene, CDR1 is SGHAT and CDR2 is FQNNGV. The CDR3 sequence is 15 residues long. CDR3 DNA sequence: TGTGCCAGCAGCCCCTCAGGTAGCCGCACAGATACGCAGTATTTT. The encoded protein is CASSPSGSRTDTQYF.